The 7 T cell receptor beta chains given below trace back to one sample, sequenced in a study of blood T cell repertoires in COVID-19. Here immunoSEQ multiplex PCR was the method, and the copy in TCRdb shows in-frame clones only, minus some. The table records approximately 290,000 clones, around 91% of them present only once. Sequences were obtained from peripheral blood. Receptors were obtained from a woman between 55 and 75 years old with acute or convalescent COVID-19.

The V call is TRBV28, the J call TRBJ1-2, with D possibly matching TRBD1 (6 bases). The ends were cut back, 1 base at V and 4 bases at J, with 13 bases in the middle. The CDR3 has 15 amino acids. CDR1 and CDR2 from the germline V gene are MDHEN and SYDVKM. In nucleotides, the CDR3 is TGTGCCAGCAGTTTATTAGCGGGGGCGCTCTATGGCTACACCTTC. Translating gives CASSLLAGALYGYTF.

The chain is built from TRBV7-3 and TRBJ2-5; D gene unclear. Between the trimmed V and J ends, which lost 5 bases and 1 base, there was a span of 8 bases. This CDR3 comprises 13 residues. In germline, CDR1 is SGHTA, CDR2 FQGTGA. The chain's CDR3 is CASSPIAQETQYF. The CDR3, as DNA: TGTGCCAGCAGCCCCATAGCCCAAGAGACCCAGTACTTC.

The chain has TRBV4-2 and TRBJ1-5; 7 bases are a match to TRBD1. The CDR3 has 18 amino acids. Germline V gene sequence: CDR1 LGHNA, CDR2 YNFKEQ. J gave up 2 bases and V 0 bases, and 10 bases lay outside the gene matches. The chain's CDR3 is CASSQDPRGRGGNQPQHF. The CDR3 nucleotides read TGTGCCAGCAGCCAAGACCCGAGGGGGCGCGGCGGCAATCAGCCCCAGCATTTT.

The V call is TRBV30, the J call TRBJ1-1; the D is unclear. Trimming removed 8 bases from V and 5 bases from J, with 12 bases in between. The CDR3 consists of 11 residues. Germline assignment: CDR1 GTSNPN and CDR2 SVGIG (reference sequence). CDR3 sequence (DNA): TGTGCCGGCCAGGAACGGACTGAAGCTTTCTTT. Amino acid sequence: CAGQERTEAFF.

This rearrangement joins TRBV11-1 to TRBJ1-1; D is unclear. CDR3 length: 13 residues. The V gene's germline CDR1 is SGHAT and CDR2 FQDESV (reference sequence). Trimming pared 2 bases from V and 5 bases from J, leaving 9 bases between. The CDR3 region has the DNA TGTGCCAGCAGCTTATCTCGACTAACTGAAGCTTTCTTT. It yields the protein CASSLSRLTEAFF.

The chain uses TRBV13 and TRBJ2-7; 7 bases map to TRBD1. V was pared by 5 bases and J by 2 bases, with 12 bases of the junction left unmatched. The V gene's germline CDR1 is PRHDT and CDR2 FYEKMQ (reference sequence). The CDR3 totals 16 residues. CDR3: CASSTTNRGAPYEQYF. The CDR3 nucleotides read TGTGCCAGCAGCACGACAAACAGGGGAGCCCCCTACGAGCAGTACTTC.

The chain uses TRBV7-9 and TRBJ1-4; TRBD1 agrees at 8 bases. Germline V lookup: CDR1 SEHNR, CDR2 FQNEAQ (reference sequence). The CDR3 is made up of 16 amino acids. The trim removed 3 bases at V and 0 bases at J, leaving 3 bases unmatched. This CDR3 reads CASSLGTGPTNEKLFF. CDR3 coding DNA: TGTGCCAGCAGCTTGGGGACAGGCCCAACTAATGAAAAACTGTTTTTT.